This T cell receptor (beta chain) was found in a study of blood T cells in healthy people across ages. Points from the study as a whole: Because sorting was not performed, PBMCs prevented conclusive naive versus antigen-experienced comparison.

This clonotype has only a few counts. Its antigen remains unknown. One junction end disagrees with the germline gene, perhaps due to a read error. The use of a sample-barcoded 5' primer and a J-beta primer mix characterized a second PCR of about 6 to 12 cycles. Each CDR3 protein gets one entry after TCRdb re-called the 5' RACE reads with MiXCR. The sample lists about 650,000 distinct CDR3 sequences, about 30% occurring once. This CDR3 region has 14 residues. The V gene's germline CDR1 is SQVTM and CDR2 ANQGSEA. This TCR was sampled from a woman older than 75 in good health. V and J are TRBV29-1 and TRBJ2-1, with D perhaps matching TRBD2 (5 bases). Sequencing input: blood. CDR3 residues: CCVVTAGDYNEQFF. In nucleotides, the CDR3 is TGCTGCGTTGTAACGGCGGGTGATTACAATGAGCAGTTCTTC.